The clone carrying this T cell receptor beta chain has just a few counts. The antigen is not known. The record originates from a study of response to subunit inactivated influenza vaccine. Study outcomes and limitations: Authors suggested that a seasonal influenza vaccination recruits few new T cells each time.

Germline CDR1 reads MNHNS; CDR2 reads SASEGT. The CDR3 has 13 residues. The V gene end was trimmed by 7 bases and the J gene end by 6 bases; junction bases not matched to a gene: 7. Using its own MiXCR run on the RT-PCR reads, TCRdb lists one record per CDR3 protein. The sample shows about 180,000 distinct CDR3 sequences, approximately 9.2% of them seen only once. V gene TRBV6-1 combines with J gene TRBJ2-3; 7 bases are a match to TRBD2. The receptor's source is a man aged 50-59 years who received an inactivated influenza vaccine. The sample here was non-naive T cells sorted from PBMCs, taken on the day of vaccination. CDR3 residues: CASNRDYGDTQYF. The CDR3 DNA reads TGTGCCAGCAATCGGGACTATGGGGATACGCAGTATTTT.